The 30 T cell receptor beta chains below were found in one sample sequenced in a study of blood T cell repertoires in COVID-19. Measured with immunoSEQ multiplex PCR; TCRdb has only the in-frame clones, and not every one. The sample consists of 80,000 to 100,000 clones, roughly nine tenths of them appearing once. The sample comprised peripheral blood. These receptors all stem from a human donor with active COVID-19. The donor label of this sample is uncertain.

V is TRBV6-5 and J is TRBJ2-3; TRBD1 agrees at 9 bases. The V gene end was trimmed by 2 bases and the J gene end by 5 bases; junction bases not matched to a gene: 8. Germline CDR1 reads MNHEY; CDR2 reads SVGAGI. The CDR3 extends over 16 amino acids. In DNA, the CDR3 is TGTGCCAGCAGTTACCGGGGACAGGGTCCTGTAGATACGCAGTATTTT. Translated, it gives CASSYRGQGPVDTQYF.

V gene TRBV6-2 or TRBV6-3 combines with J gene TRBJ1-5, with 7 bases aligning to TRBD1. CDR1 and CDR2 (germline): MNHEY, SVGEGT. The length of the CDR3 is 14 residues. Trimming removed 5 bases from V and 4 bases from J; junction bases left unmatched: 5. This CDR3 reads CASSAGTANQPQHF. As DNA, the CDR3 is TGTGCCAGCAGTGCCGGGACAGCAAATCAGCCCCAGCATTTT.

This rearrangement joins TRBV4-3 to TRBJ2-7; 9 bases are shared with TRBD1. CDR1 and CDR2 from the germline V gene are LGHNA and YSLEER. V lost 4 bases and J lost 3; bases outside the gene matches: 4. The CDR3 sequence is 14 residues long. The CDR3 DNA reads TGCGCCAGCAGCCTCAGGACAGGGGTCTACGAGCAGTACTTC. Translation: CASSLRTGVYEQYF.

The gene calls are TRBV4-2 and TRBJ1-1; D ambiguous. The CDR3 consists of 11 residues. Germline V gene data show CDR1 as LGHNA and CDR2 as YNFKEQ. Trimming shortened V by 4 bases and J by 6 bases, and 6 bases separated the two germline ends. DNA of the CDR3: TGTGCCAGCAGCCTTCGCGCTGAAGCTTTCTTT. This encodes CASSLRAEAFF.

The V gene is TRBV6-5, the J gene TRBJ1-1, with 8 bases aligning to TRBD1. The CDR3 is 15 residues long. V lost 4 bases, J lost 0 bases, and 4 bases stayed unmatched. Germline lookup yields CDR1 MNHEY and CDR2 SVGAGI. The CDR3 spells CASSSGTGMNTEAFF. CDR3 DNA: TGTGCCAGCAGTTCCGGGACAGGAATGAACACTGAAGCTTTCTTT.

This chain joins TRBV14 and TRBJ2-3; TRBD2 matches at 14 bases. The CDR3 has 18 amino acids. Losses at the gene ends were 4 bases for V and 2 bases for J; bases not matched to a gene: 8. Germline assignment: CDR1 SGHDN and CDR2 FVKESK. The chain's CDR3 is CASSPSRLAGGLTDTQYF. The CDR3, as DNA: TGTGCCAGCAGCCCCTCCCGACTAGCGGGGGGGCTCACAGATACGCAGTATTTT.

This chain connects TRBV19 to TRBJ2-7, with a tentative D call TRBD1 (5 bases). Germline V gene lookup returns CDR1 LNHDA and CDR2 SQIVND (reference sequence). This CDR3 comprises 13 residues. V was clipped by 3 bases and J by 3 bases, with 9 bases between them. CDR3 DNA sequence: TGTGCCAGTAGTATCTTCGACAGCTACGAGCAGTACTTC. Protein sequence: CASSIFDSYEQYF.

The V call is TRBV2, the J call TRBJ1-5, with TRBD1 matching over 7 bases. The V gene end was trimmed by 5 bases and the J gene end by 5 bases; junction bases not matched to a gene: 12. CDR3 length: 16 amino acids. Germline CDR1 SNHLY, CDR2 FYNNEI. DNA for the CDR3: TGTGCCAGCAGTTCCCTCCCGACAGGGTGGGATCAGCCCCAGCATTTT. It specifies CASSSLPTGWDQPQHF.

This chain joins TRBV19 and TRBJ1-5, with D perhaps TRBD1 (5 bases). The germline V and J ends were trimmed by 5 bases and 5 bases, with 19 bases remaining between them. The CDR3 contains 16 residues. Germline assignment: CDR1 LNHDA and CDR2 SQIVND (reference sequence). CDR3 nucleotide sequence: TGTGCCAGTAGTCGCCTTAGACAGATCCTCGATCAGCCCCAGCATTTT. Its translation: CASSRLRQILDQPQHF.

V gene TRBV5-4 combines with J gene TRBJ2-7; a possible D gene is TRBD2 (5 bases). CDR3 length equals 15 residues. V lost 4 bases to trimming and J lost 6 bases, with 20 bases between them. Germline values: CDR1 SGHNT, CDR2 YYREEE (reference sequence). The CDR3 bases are TGTGCCAGCAGCCTGGAGGCTAGTAGGCCCCTCGAGCAGTACTTC. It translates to CASSLEASRPLEQYF.

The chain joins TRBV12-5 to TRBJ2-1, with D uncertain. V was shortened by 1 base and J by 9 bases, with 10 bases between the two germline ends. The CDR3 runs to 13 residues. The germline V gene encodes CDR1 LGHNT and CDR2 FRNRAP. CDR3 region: CASGLDARGEQFF. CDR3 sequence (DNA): TGTGCTAGTGGTTTGGACGCTAGAGGTGAGCAGTTCTTC.

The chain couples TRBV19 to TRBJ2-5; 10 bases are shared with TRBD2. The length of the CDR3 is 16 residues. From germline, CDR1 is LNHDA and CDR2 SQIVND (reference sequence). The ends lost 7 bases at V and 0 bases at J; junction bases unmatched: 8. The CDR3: CASTPAGGSYQETQYF. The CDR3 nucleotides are TGTGCCAGTACCCCAGCGGGGGGGTCGTACCAAGAGACCCAGTACTTC.

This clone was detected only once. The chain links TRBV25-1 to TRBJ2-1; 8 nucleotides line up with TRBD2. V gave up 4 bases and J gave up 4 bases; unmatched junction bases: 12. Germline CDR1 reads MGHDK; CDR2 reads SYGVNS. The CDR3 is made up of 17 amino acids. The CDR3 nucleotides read TGTGCCAGCAGTGGTCCCCGGGGGGGGTATAGGTACAATGAGCAGTTCTTC. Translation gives CASSGPRGGYRYNEQFF.

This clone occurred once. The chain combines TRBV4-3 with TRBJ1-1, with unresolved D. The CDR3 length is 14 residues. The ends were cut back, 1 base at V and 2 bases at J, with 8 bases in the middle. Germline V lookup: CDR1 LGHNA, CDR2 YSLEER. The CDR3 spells CASSQVGANTEAFF. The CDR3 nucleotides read TGCGCCAGCAGCCAAGTAGGAGCCAACACTGAAGCTTTCTTT.

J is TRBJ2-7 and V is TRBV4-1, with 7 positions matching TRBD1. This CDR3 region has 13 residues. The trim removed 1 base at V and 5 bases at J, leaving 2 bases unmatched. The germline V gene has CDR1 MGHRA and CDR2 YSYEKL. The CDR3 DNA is TGCGCCAGCAGCCAAGGACAGGGTGACGAGCAGTACTTC. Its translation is CASSQGQGDEQYF.

CDR3 region: CASSWGTGVETEAFF. DNA for the CDR3: TGTGCCAGCAGCTGGGGGACAGGGGTTGAAACTGAAGCTTTCTTT. This chain joins TRBV5-5 and TRBJ1-1; 10 nucleotides agree with TRBD1. Germline values: CDR1 SGHKS, CDR2 YYEKEE (reference sequence). J lost 5 bases, V lost 3 bases, and 7 bases had no gene match. This CDR3 has 15 amino acids.

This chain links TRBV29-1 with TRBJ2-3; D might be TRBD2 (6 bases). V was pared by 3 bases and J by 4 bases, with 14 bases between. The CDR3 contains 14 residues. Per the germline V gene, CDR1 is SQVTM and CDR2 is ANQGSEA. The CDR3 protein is CSVDQGGEADTQYF. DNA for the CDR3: TGCAGCGTTGATCAGGGAGGAGAGGCAGATACGCAGTATTTT.

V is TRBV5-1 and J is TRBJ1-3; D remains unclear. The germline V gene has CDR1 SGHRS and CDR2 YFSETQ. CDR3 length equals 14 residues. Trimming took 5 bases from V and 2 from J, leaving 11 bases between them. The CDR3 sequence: CASRVANTGNTIYF. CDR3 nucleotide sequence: TGCGCCAGCAGGGTCGCGAATACTGGAAACACCATATATTTT.

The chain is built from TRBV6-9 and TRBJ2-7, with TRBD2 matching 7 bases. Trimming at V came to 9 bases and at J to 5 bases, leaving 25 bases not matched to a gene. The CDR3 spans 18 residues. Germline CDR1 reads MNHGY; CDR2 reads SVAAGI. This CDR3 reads CARWRVPWGGIYWDEQYF. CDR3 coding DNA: TGTGCCAGATGGAGGGTTCCGTGGGGGGGAATTTATTGGGACGAGCAGTACTTC.

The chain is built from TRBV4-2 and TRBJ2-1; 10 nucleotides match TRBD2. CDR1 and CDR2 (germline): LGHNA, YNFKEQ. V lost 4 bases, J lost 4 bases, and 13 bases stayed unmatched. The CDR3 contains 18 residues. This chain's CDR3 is CASSPGKVAGGLYNEQFF. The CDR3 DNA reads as TGTGCCAGCAGCCCCGGGAAGGTAGCGGGGGGTTTATACAATGAGCAGTTCTTC.

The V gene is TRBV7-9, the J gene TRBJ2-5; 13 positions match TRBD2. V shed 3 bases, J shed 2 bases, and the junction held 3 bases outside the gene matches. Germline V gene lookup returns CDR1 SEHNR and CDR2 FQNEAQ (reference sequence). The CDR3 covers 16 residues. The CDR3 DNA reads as TGTGCCAGCAGCTTTATGACTAGCGGGGGGCAAGAGACCCAGTACTTC. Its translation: CASSFMTSGGQETQYF.

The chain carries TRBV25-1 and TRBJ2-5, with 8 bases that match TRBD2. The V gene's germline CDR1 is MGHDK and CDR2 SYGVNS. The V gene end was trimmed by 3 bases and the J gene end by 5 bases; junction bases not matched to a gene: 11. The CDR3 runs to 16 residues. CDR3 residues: CASSEYKGLVGETQYF. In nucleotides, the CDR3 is TGTGCCAGCAGTGAGTACAAGGGACTAGTGGGTGAGACCCAGTACTTC.

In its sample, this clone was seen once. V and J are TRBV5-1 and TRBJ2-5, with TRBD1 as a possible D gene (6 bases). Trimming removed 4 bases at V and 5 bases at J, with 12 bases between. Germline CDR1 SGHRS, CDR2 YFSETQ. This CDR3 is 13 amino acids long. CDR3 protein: CASSETGLETQYF. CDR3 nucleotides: TGCGCCAGCAGCGAAACAGGGTTGGAGACCCAGTACTTC.

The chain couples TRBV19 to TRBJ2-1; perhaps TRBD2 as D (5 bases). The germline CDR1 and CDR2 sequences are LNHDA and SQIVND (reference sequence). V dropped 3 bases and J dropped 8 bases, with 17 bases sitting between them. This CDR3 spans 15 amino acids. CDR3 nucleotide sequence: TGTGCCAGTAGTATTTCCCTAGCTGTTATCGATGAGCAGTTCTTC. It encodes CASSISLAVIDEQFF.

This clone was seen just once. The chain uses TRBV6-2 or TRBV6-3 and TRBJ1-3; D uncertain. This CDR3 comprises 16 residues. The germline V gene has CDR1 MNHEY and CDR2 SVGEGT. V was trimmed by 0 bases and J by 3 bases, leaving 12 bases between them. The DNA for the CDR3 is TGTGCCAGCAGTTACTCGAGTGATCGGGGTGGAAACACCATATATTTT. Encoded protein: CASSYSSDRGGNTIYF.

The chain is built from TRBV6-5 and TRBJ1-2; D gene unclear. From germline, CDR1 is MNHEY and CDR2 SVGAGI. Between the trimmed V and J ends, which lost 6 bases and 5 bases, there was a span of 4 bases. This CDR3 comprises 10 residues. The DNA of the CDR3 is TGTGCCAGCAGGCTATATGGCTACACCTTC. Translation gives CASRLYGYTF.

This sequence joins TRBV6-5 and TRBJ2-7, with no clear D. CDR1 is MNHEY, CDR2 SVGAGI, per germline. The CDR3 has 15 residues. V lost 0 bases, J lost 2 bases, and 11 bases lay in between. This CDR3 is CASSYSFDSPYEQYF. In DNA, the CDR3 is TGTGCCAGCAGTTACTCGTTCGATAGCCCCTACGAGCAGTACTTC.

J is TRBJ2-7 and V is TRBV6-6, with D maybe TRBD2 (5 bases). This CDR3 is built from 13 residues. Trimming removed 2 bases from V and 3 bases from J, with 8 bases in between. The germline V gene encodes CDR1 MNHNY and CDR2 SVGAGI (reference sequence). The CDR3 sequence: CASSYETNYEQYF. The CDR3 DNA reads TGTGCCAGCAGTTACGAGACTAACTACGAGCAGTACTTC.

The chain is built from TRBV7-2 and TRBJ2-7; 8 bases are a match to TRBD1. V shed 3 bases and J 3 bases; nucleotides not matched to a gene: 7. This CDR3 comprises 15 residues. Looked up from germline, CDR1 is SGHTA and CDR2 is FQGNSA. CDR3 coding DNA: TGTGCCAGCAGCTTTCCCCAGGGGGCCCACTACGAGCAGTACTTC. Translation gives CASSFPQGAHYEQYF.

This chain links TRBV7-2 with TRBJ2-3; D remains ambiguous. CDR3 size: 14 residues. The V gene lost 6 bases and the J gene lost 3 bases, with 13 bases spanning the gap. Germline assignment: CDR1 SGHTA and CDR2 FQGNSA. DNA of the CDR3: TGTGCCAGCAGTCTCTCGGGTGGTACAGATACGCAGTATTTT. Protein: CASSLSGGTDTQYF. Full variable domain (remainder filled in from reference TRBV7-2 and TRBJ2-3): GAGVSQSPSNKVTEKGKDVELRCDPISGHTALYWYRQSLGQGLEFLIYFQGNSAPDKSGLPSDRFSAERTGGSVSTLTIQRTQQEDSAVYLCASSLSGGTDTQYFGPGTRLTVL.